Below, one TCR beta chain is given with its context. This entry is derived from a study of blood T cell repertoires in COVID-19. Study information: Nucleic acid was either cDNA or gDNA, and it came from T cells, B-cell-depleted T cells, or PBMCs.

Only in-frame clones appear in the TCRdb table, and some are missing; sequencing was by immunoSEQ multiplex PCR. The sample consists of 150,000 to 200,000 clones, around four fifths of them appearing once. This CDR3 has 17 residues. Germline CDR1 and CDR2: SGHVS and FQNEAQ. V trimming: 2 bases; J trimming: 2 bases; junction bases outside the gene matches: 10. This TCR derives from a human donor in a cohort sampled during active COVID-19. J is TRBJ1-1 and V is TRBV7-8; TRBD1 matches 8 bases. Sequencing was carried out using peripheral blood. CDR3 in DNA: TGTGCCAGCAGCTTAAGATTTGCAGGGGGCCCAAACACTGAAGCTTTCTTT. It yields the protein CASSLRFAGGPNTEAFF.